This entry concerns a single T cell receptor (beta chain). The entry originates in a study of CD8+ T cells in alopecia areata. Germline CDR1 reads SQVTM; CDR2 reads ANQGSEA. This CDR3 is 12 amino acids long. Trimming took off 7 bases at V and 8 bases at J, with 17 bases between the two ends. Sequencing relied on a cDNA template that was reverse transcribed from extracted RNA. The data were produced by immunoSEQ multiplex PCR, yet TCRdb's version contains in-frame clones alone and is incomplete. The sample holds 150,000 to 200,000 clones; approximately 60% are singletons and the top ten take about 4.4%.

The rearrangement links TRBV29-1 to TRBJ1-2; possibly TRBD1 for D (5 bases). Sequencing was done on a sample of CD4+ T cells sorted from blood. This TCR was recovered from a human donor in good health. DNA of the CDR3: TGCAGCGCAAGAGTCGACAGAGGCGGCTACACCTTC. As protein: CSARVDRGGYTF.